Here is one T cell receptor beta chain with its context. This clone was detected a few times. This receptor's antigen is unknown. Nothing much larger sits one base from this clone, and base qualities are not available. From the germline V gene (reference sequence), CDR1 is SEHNR and CDR2 is FQNEAQ. V lost 4 bases and J lost 1 base, and the count of bases not matched to a germline gene is 5. Counted from cysteine to phenylalanine, this CDR3 has 15 amino acids. Kept here is only the CDR3 DNA, which spans 45 bases and is read in frame from base 1. TCRbeta CDR3 regions were amplified from genomic DNA by means of the immunoSEQ Assay, a bias-controlled multiplex PCR. The authors processed their data as follows. The number of nucleated cells in each sample was estimated by amplification of reference gene primers within the assay. To quantify the absolute abundance of each unique TCRbeta CDR3 rearrangement, sequence reads were collapsed and filtered. For each sample, productive Simpson clonality was calculated by taking the square root of Simpson's diversity index across productive rearrangements. TCRdb provides this immuneACCESS table in a form limited to in-frame rearrangements. Some clones are lacking; in checked studies, under half of them reflect an unresolved V gene, and why the rest are absent is not known. For V, J and clone size, that table is used; D and trimming come from the DNA. The sample yields about 140,000 clones; roughly 86% were counted once. The top ten clones comprise 10% to 13% of the sample.

The collaborating institutions used their own protocols to collect whole blood in K2EDTA tubes. For TCRbeta analysis, collaborator samples were shipped as frozen whole blood, as isolated PBMCs, or as DNA extracted from either sample type. These data belong to a study of blood T cell repertoires in COVID-19 (dated by TCRdb to 2018 to 2020). Regarding the research as a whole: Collaborator samples came from the United States, Italy and Spain and covered acute and convalescent phases of COVID-19. The prospective study material was composed of cDNA or gDNA derived from T cells, B-cell-depleted T cells, or PBMCs. Deeply sampled blood TCRbeta repertoires from subjects exposed to, actively infected with, or recovered from COVID-19 were included in the dataset. A freely available public database, intended as a resource for researchers studying the immune response to SARS-CoV-2, is where the repertoires were released. Samples came from the ongoing ImmuneRACE study (first 160 participants) plus 1,254 subjects from 6 global collaborators. Nearly every sample came with metadata listing a de-identified subject ID, COVID-19 status, age in years and sex. HLA class I and class II types, where available, came from metadata supplied by the sample provider rather than from assay-based typing.

Here is what the overall study found, with its caveats: The quantity of clinical and demographic metadata differed by source and by participant and was supplied without curation.

In this chain, TRBV7-9 is recombined with TRBJ2-7, and TRBD1 aligns with 9 junction nucleotides. The sample comprised peripheral blood. The TCR originated in a man in his fifties or sixties with active or convalescent COVID-19. The CDR3 protein is CASSWDRAISYEQYF. The sequenced DNA is TGTGCCAGCAGCTGGGACAGGGCAATTTCCTACGAGCAGTACTTC.